Included here is one TCR beta chain sequence, with context. This entry belongs to a study of blood T cell repertoires in COVID-19. TCRdb keeps only in-frame clones here, not all; method: immunoSEQ multiplex PCR. In the table there are approximately 90,000 clones, around 72% of which are singletons. The CDR3 covers 15 residues. Germline CDR1 SSHAT, CDR2 FNYEAQ (reference sequence). V gave up 4 bases and J gave up 4 bases; unmatched junction bases: 7. The receptor was derived from an elderly woman with acute or convalescent COVID-19. This rearrangement joins TRBV7-7 to TRBJ2-5; 9 bases are a match to TRBD1. Input material: peripheral blood. CDR3 in amino acids: CASSWGTGSLETQYF. The DNA for the CDR3 is TGTGCCAGCAGCTGGGGGACAGGGAGTCTAGAGACCCAGTACTTC.